Listed here are 8 T cell receptor beta chains from one sample, sequenced in a study of cytomegalovirus exposure and HLA in healthy donors. The data were produced by immunoSEQ multiplex PCR, yet TCRdb's version contains in-frame clones alone and is incomplete. Among 200,000 to 250,000 clones listed, about 88% were seen once. The sample was PBMCs. These receptors came from a man in his late teens or twenties in good health and CMV-seropositive.

The chain couples TRBV19 to TRBJ1-2; TRBD1 is a possible D gene (6 bases). Germline V lookup: CDR1 LNHDA, CDR2 SQIVND (reference sequence). The CDR3 runs to 14 residues. V shed 7 bases and J shed 5 bases, with 17 bases lying between them. In DNA form, the CDR3 reads TGTGCCAGTACCGCGAACAGGGATAGGTATGGCTACACCTTC. Translation gives CASTANRDRYGYTF. The full variable domain, rest sourced from reference TRBV19 and TRBJ1-2, is DGGITQSPKYLFRKEGQNVTLSCEQNLNHDAMYWYRQDPGQGLRLIYYSQIVNDFQKGDIAEGYSVSREKKESFPLTVTSAQKNPTAFYLCASTANRDRYGYTFGSGTRLTVV.

The chain links TRBV5-4 to TRBJ1-2, with 9 bases fitting TRBD1. Trimming cost V 3 bases and J 11 bases; bases outside gene matches: 8. CDR1 and CDR2 (germline): SGHNT, YYREEE (reference sequence). The CDR3 runs to 13 residues. Here the CDR3 reads CASSWGSGTGYTF. The CDR3 nucleotides read TGTGCCAGCAGCTGGGGCTCCGGGACAGGGTACACCTTC.

The gene calls are TRBV2 and TRBJ1-5; weak D call: TRBD1 (6 bases). CDR1 is SNHLY and CDR2 is FYNNEI in the germline V gene. Trimming removed 8 bases from V and 2 bases from J, with 16 bases in between. The CDR3 spans 15 residues. CDR3: CASVRERGGNQPQHF. In nucleotides, the CDR3 is TGTGCCAGCGTCAGGGAAAGGGGGGGCAATCAGCCCCAGCATTTT.

This clone was recorded only once. V and J are TRBV4-1 and TRBJ1-1; D unresolved. Germline V gene sequence: CDR1 MGHRA, CDR2 YSYEKL. The CDR3 extends over 17 amino acids. Trimming pared 4 bases from V and 2 bases from J, leaving 20 bases between. This CDR3 is CASSPISVAAKNTEAFF. CDR3 nucleotide sequence: TGCGCCAGCAGCCCTATCTCGGTCGCAGCCAAAAACACTGAAGCTTTCTTT.

The chain joins TRBV27 to TRBJ1-5, with D maybe TRBD1 (5 bases). There are 16 residues in the CDR3. Trimming pared 3 bases from V and 2 bases from J, leaving 14 bases between. The V gene's germline CDR1 is MNHEY and CDR2 SMNVEV (reference sequence). Here the CDR3 reads CASSFLGPPGNQPQHF. CDR3 in DNA: TGTGCCAGCAGTTTTCTGGGACCTCCGGGCAATCAGCCCCAGCATTTT.

V gene TRBV7-2 combines with J gene TRBJ1-2, with TRBD1 matching over 7 bases. The V gene's germline CDR1 is SGHTA and CDR2 FQGNSA. This CDR3 is 15 amino acids long. V trimming: 1 base; J trimming: 1 base; junction bases outside the gene matches: 3. CDR3 in DNA: TGTGCCAGCAGCTTAGACGGACAGGTTAACTATGGCTACACCTTC. Amino acid sequence: CASSLDGQVNYGYTF.

This clone occurred once. This chain connects TRBV4-2 to TRBJ2-2; 8 bases are a match to TRBD1. Germline V lookup: CDR1 LGHNA, CDR2 YNFKEQ. There are 17 residues in the CDR3. The trim removed 4 bases at V and 4 bases at J, leaving 11 bases unmatched. CDR3 coding DNA: TGTGCCAGCAGCCCAACTTCAGGGGGCGGAGGCACCGGGGAGCTGTTTTTT. Its translation is CASSPTSGGGGTGELFF.

The chain recombines TRBV11-2 with TRBJ2-7, with TRBD2 matching over 8 bases. With V trimmed by 5 bases and J by 2 bases, 11 bases remained unmatched. CDR1 is SGHAT, CDR2 FQNNGV, per germline. This CDR3 is 16 amino acids long. The CDR3, as DNA: TGTGCCAGCAGCCCGGTTCGGAGCGGGAGCCCCTACGAGCAGTACTTC. Its translation: CASSPVRSGSPYEQYF.